Presented here are 2 T cell receptor beta chains from one specimen sequenced in a study of blood T cells in healthy people across ages (dated by TCRdb to between 2015 and 2016). To prepare the library, 5' RACE was applied. Data came from an Illumina HiSeq 2500. A second roughly 6 to 11 cycle PCR used a sample-barcoded 5' primer and a J-beta primer mix. The raw public reads went through TCRdb reprocessing: fastp at Q25, MiXCR clone calling, in-frame beta chains kept. Rows matching on CDR3 protein sequence are summarized as one entry with the most common DNA and genes. The sample data list 1.5 million to 2 million distinct CDR3 sequences, and roughly a third of these were observed just once. The leading ten clones occupy roughly 12% of the sample. Source material: blood. The receptor source for this set is a woman in her 30s in good health.

The chain combines TRBV3-1 with TRBJ2-7; possible D gene TRBD2, 5 bases. Trimming took 11 bases from V and 1 from J, leaving 15 bases between them. This CDR3 region has 13 residues. Germline CDR1 is LGHDT and CDR2 is YNNKEL (reference sequence). CDR3 sequence reads: CACAAVRSYEQYF. The CDR3 bases are TGTGCCTGCGCAGCGGTCCGATCCTACGAGCAGTACTTC.

The table lists this clonotype with a few counts. The rearrangement uses TRBV20-1 and TRBJ2-7; maybe TRBD1 (8 bases). The V end lost 6 bases, the J end lost 7 bases, and 19 bases lay between the germline ends. The CDR3 covers 13 residues. The germline V gene has CDR1 DFQATT and CDR2 SNEGSKA (reference sequence). CDR3 sequence (DNA): TGCAGTGCCCAACAGGGGGGGCAGGAAGAGCAGTACTTC. Residues: CSAQQGGQEEQYF.